These 22 T cell receptor beta chains came from one sample sequenced in a study of T cell responses to AZD1222 COVID-19 vaccine. The protocol was immunoSEQ multiplex PCR, while the TCRdb copy is restricted to in-frame clones and leaves out a portion. The sample carries 150,000 or so clones, 92% recorded once. The starting material was peripheral blood, obtained 28 days after the second AZD1222 dose. The receptor source for this set is an adult who received the AZD1222 COVID-19 vaccine.

The chain carries TRBV4-1 and TRBJ2-4; unclear D gene. Germline values: CDR1 MGHRA, CDR2 YSYEKL. Trimming stripped 5 bases from V and 1 base from J, with 9 bases between. The CDR3 consists of 14 residues. CDR3 protein: CASSFSGAKNIQYF. The CDR3 region has the DNA TGCGCCAGCAGCTTCTCCGGGGCCAAAAACATTCAGTACTTC.

The chain has TRBV24-1 and TRBJ2-1; 9 nucleotides match TRBD2. The V segment lost 3 bases and the J segment 4 bases; nucleotides outside the gene matches: 3. Germline lookup yields CDR1 KGHDR and CDR2 SFDVKD. This CDR3 has 15 residues. In nucleotides, the CDR3 is TGTGCCACCAGTGATACGGGACTAGCATACAATGAGCAGTTCTTC. This encodes CATSDTGLAYNEQFF.

V and J are TRBV6-5 and TRBJ1-1, with a weak D call TRBD1 (5 bases). V was cut by 5 bases and J by 1 base, with 11 bases left in between. The CDR3 contains 14 residues. The V gene's germline CDR1 is MNHEY and CDR2 SVGAGI. The CDR3 is CASSTGTGNTEAFF. The CDR3 bases are TGTGCCAGCAGTACAGGTACAGGGAACACTGAAGCTTTCTTT.

The chain links TRBV10-3 to TRBJ2-7; TRBD1 aligns across 10 bases. J was trimmed by 4 bases and V by 5 bases; bases with no gene match: 2. The CDR3 consists of 13 residues. The germline gives CDR1 ENHRY, CDR2 SYGVKD. CDR3 bases: TGTGCCATCAGTTGGGACAGGGGTTACGAGCAGTACTTC. The encoded protein is CAISWDRGYEQYF.

V gene TRBV29-1 combines with J gene TRBJ2-3; a possible D gene is TRBD2 (6 bases). Germline CDR1 SQVTM, CDR2 ANQGSEA. The CDR3 sequence is 14 residues long. Trimming removed 5 bases at V and 2 bases at J, with 14 bases between. CDR3 amino acids: CSVLAEGATDTQYF. DNA of the CDR3: TGCAGCGTTTTAGCGGAAGGAGCCACAGATACGCAGTATTTT.

V gene TRBV30 combines with J gene TRBJ2-6; TRBD1 is a possible D gene (6 bases). V was trimmed by 3 bases and J by 0 bases, leaving 9 bases between them. Per the germline V gene, CDR1 is GTSNPN and CDR2 is SVGIG (reference sequence). The CDR3 totals 15 residues. The CDR3 sequence: CAWRDRVSGANVLTF. The DNA of the CDR3 is TGTGCCTGGAGGGACAGAGTCTCTGGGGCCAACGTCCTGACTTTC.

The V and J genes are TRBV5-1 and TRBJ2-2, with D tentatively TRBD1 or TRBD2 (6 bases each). The germline gives CDR1 SGHRS, CDR2 YFSETQ. V lost 0 bases and J lost 3, with 12 bases in between. The CDR3 is 16 amino acids. The CDR3 loop reads CASSLGPGAYTGELFF. The CDR3 DNA reads TGCGCCAGCAGCTTGGGACCGGGGGCGTACACCGGGGAGCTGTTTTTT.

V usage is TRBV6-5 and J usage is TRBJ1-1; maybe TRBD1 (6 bases). The germline V gene has CDR1 MNHEY and CDR2 SVGAGI. The CDR3 extends over 13 amino acids. V lost 6 bases and J 6 bases, leaving 14 bases between the germline ends. CDR3 sequence: CASSNQGSAEAFF. The DNA for the CDR3 is TGTGCCAGCAGCAACCAGGGGAGCGCTGAAGCTTTCTTT.

The chain carries TRBV28 and TRBJ2-7, with a tentative D call TRBD1 (5 bases). The germline V and J ends were trimmed by 6 bases and 2 bases, with 14 bases remaining between them. The germline gives CDR1 MDHEN, CDR2 SYDVKM. This CDR3 spans 14 amino acids. CDR3 loop: CASSPHQGPYEQYF. The CDR3, as DNA: TGTGCCAGCAGCCCTCACCAGGGCCCCTACGAGCAGTACTTC.

This chain connects TRBV18 to TRBJ2-1; perhaps TRBD2 as D (5 bases). V was cut by 1 base and J by 7 bases, with 5 bases left in between. This CDR3 is built from 12 residues. Germline V lookup: CDR1 KGHSH, CDR2 LQKENI. CDR3 DNA: TGTGCCAGCTCACCACAGCGGAATGAGCAGTTCTTC. It is translated as CASSPQRNEQFF. Together with reference TRBV18 and TRBJ2-1, the CDR3 gives the full variable domain: NAGVMQNPRHLVRRRGQEARLRCSPMKGHSHVYWYRQLPEEGLKFMVYLQKENIIDESGMPKERFSAEFPKEGPSILRIQQVVRGDSAAYFCASSPQRNEQFFGPGTRLTVL.

This chain uses TRBV19 with TRBJ1-1, with unresolved D. Germline V gives CDR1 LNHDA, CDR2 SQIVND (reference sequence). CDR3 length: 13 residues. V was clipped by 2 bases and J by 2 bases, with 6 bases between them. The CDR3 region is CASSIQVNTEAFF. CDR3 nucleotides: TGTGCCAGTAGTATACAGGTTAACACTGAAGCTTTCTTT. The variable domain in full, with the rest retrieved from reference TRBV19 and TRBJ1-1, is DGGITQSPKYLFRKEGQNVTLSCEQNLNHDAMYWYRQDPGQGLRLIYYSQIVNDFQKGDIAEGYSVSREKKESFPLTVTSAQKNPTAFYLCASSIQVNTEAFFGQGTRLTVV.

The chain uses TRBV3-1 (or the pseudogene TRBV3-2) and TRBJ2-3; the D is unclear. The V gene lost 4 bases and the J gene lost 5 bases, with 16 bases spanning the gap. This CDR3 has 15 residues. CDR1 and CDR2 (germline): LGHDT, YNNKEL (reference sequence). CDR3 DNA sequence: TGTGCCAGCAGCCCCAGCGAGTACTTGGGAGATACGCAGTATTTT. Protein product: CASSPSEYLGDTQYF.

V is TRBV9 and J is TRBJ1-6; perhaps TRBD1 as D (5 bases). CDR1 is SGDLS, CDR2 YYNGEE, per germline. V lost 0 bases to trimming and J lost 10 bases, with 11 bases between them. This CDR3 has 14 residues. CDR3 bases: TGTGCCAGCAGCGTAGCTACAGGTGGATCACCCCTCCACTTT. Translated, it gives CASSVATGGSPLHF.

The chain combines TRBV2 with TRBJ1-5; 7 bases map to TRBD1. Looked up from germline, CDR1 is SNHLY and CDR2 is FYNNEI. V was pared by 6 bases and J by 4 bases, with 6 bases of the junction left unmatched. The CDR3 runs 14 residues. CDR3 protein: CASSRQGGNQPQHF. The CDR3 DNA sequence: TGTGCCAGCAGCAGACAGGGAGGTAATCAGCCCCAGCATTTT. Full variable domain (outside the CDR3, taken from reference TRBV2 and TRBJ1-5): EPEVTQTPSHQVTQMGQEVILRCVPISNHLYFYWYRQILGQKVEFLVSFYNNEISEKSEIFDDQFSVERPDGSNFTLKIRSTKLEDSAMYFCASSRQGGNQPQHFGDGTRLSIL.

V is TRBV28 and J is TRBJ2-1; weak D call: TRBD2 (5 bases). V was trimmed by 6 bases and J by 7 bases, leaving 22 bases between them. This CDR3 is built from 16 residues. Germline V CDR1 and CDR2: MDHEN, SYDVKM. The CDR3 here is CASSPLVGPQWNEQFF. DNA of the CDR3: TGTGCCAGCAGCCCACTAGTGGGCCCACAATGGAATGAGCAGTTCTTC.

The rearrangement joins TRBV6-5 to TRBJ1-2; TRBD1 matches 7 bases. CDR1 is MNHEY, CDR2 SVGAGI, per germline. The CDR3 contains 15 residues. V dropped 6 bases and J dropped 4; count of bases not matched to a gene: 11. The CDR3 DNA follows: TGTGCCAGCAGGCAACCGAGGGGGCGCAGCTATGGCTACACCTTC. Amino acids: CASRQPRGRSYGYTF.

Only one count was recorded for this clone. The genes are TRBV28 and TRBJ2-7; no definite D call. From germline, CDR1 is MDHEN and CDR2 SYDVKM. V was pared by 6 bases and J by 0 bases, with 6 bases between. The CDR3 contains 12 residues. The CDR3 sequence is CASRESSYEQYF. Here the CDR3 DNA reads TGTGCCAGCAGGGAAAGCTCCTACGAGCAGTACTTC.

V and J are TRBV12-3 or TRBV12-4 and TRBJ2-7; TRBD1 or TRBD2 may be the D gene (6 bases each). CDR3 length: 11 residues. The V end lost 7 bases, the J end lost 9 bases, and 13 bases lay between the germline ends. Here the CDR3 DNA reads TGTGCCAGCACCCAGGGGAGGTGGCAGTACTTC. This encodes CASTQGRWQYF.

The V call is TRBV7-9, the J call TRBJ2-7; 7 nucleotides match TRBD2. Germline loops: CDR1 SEHNR, CDR2 FQNEAQ (reference sequence). V lost 9 bases and J lost 4; bases outside the gene matches: 9. This CDR3 contains 13 residues. In DNA form, the CDR3 reads TGTGCCAGTTTCCGACTAGCCGAATACGAGCAGTACTTC. It specifies CASFRLAEYEQYF.

The V and J genes are TRBV6-4 and TRBJ2-1; tentative D call: TRBD2 (6 bases). Germline CDR1 is MRHNA and CDR2 is SNTAGT. Trimming left V 4 bases short and J 8 bases short, with 12 bases between. CDR3 size: 13 residues. The chain's CDR3 is CASSGSAGYEQFF. The CDR3 region has the DNA TGTGCCAGCAGTGGGTCAGCGGGCTATGAGCAGTTCTTC.

This chain connects TRBV29-1 to TRBJ2-2; possibly TRBD2 for D (6 bases). Germline CDR1 reads SQVTM; CDR2 reads ANQGSEA. Trimming shortened V by 7 bases and J by 5 bases, and 14 bases separated the two germline ends. The CDR3 extends over 13 amino acids. Written as DNA, the CDR3 is TGCAGCGCTGGAGGGCCGGGGACCGGGGAGCTGTTTTTT. This encodes CSAGGPGTGELFF.

The chain uses TRBV7-2 and TRBJ2-5; D uncertain. Germline V CDR1 and CDR2: SGHTA, FQGNSA. CDR3 length: 14 residues. The V gene lost 2 bases and the J gene lost 4 bases, with 11 bases spanning the gap. CDR3 DNA: TGTGCCAGCAGCTTAAATGCAGGCCGAGAGACCCAGTACTTC. Translated, it gives CASSLNAGRETQYF.